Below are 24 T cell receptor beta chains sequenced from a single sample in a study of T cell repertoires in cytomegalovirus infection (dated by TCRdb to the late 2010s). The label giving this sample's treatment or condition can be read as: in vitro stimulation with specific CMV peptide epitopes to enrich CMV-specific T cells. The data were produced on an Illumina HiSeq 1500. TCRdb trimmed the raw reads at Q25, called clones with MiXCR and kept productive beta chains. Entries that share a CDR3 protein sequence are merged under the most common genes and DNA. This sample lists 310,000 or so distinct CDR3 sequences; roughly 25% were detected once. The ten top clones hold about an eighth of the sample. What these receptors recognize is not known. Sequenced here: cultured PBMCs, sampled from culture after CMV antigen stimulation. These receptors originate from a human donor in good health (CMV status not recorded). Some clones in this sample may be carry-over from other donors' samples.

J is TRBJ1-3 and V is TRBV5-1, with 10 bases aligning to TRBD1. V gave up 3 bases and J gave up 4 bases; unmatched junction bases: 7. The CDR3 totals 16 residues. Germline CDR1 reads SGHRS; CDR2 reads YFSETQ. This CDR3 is CASSSGTGAAGNTIYF. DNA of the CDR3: TGCGCCAGCAGCTCCGGGACAGGGGCTGCAGGAAACACCATATATTTT.

CDR3 in DNA: TGTGCCAGCAGCCCGCTCGGGGGGACTAGCGGGAGAAGCACAGATACGCAGTATTTT. Its translation is CASSPLGGTSGRSTDTQYF. The chain employs TRBV11-3 and TRBJ2-3; 14 bases line up with TRBD2. In germline, CDR1 is SGHNT, CDR2 YENEEA. The length of the CDR3 is 19 residues. The J segment lost 0 bases and the V segment lost 5 bases, leaving 10 bases of the junction unmatched.

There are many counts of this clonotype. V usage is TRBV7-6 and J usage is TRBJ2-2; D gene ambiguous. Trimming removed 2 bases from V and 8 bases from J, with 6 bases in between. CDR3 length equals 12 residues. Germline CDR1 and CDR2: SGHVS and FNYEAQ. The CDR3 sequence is CASSLRSGELFF. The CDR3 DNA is TGTGCCAGCAGCTTACGGTCTGGGGAGCTGTTTTTT.

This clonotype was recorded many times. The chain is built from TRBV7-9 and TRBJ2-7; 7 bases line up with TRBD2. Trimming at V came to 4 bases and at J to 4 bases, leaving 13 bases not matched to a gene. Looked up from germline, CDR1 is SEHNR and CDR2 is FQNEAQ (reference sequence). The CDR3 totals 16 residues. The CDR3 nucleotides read TGTGCCAGCAGCTCTCCGACCGGGACTAATCGATACGAGCAGTACTTC. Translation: CASSSPTGTNRYEQYF.

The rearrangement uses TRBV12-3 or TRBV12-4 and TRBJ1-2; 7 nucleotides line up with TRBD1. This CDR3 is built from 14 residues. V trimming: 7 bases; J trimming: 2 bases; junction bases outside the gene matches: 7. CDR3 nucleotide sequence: TGTGCCAGCACCTGGGACAGTCCCAACTATGGCTACACCTTC. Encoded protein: CASTWDSPNYGYTF.

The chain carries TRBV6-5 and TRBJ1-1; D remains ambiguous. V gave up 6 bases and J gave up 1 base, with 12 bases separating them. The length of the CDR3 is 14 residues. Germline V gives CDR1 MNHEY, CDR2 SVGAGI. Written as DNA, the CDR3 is TGTGCCAGCAGACCCTGGACGGAGAACACTGAAGCTTTCTTT. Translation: CASRPWTENTEAFF.

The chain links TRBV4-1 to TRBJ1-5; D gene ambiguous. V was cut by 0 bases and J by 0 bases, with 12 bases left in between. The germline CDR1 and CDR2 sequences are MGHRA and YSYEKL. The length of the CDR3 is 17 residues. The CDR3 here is CASSQESAGYSNQPQHF. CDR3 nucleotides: TGCGCCAGCAGCCAAGAATCTGCCGGTTATAGCAATCAGCCCCAGCATTTT.

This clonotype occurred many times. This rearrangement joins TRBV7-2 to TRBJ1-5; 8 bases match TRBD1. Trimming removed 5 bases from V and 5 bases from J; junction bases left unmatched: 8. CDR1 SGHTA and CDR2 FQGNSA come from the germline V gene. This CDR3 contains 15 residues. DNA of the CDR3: TGTGCCAGCAGCCCTGGACAGGGACGGGATCAGCCCCAGCATTTT. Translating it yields CASSPGQGRDQPQHF.

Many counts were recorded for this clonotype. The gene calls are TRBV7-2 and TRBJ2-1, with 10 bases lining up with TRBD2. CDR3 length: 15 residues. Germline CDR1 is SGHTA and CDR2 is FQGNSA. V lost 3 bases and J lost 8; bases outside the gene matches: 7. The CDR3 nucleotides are TGTGCCAGCAGCTTCGCTAGCGGGAGAGGCGATGAGCAGTTCTTC. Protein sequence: CASSFASGRGDEQFF.

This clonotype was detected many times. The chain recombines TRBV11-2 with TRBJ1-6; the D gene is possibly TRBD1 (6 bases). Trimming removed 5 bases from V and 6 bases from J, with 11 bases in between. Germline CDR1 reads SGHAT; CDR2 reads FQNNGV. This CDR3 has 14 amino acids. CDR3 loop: CASSPGQFNSPLHF. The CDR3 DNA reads TGTGCCAGCAGCCCAGGACAGTTTAATTCACCCCTCCACTTT.

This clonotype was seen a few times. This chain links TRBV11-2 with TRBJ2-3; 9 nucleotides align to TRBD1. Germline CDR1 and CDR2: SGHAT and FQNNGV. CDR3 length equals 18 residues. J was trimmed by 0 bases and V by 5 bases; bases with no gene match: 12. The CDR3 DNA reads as TGTGCCAGCAGCCCCCGGGACCCACAGGGGGCTAGCACAGATACGCAGTATTTT. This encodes CASSPRDPQGASTDTQYF.

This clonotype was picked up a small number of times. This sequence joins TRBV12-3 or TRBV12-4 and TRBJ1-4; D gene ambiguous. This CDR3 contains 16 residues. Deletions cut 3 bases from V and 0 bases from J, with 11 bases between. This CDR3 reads CASSFAPSATNEKLFF. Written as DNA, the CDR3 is TGTGCCAGCAGTTTCGCCCCCAGTGCAACTAATGAAAAACTGTTTTTT.

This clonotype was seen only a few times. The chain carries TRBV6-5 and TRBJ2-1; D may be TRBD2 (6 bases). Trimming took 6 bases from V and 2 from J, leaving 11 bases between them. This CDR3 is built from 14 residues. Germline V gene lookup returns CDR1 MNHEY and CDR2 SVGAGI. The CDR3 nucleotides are TGTGCCAGCAGCCTCTGGGGGGCCTACAATGAGCAGTTCTTC. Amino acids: CASSLWGAYNEQFF.

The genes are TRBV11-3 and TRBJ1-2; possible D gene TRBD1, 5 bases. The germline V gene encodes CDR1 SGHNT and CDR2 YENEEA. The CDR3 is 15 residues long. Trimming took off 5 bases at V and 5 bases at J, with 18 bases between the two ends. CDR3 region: CASSPGGTVGYGYTF. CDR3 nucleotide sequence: TGTGCCAGCAGCCCAGGAGGGACGGTCGGATATGGCTACACCTTC.

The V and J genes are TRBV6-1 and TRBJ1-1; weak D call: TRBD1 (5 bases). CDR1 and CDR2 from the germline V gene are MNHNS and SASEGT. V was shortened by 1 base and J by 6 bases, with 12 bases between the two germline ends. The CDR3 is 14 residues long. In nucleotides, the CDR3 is TGTGCCAGCAGTGAAGTTCCAGGGTTCGCTGAAGCTTTCTTT. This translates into CASSEVPGFAEAFF.

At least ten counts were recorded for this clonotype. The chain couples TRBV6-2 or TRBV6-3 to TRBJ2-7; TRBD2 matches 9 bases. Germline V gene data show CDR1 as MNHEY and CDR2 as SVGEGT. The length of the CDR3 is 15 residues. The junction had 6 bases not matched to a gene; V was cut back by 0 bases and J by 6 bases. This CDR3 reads CASSYSGTSNGEQYF. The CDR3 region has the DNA TGTGCCAGCAGTTACTCGGGGACTAGCAACGGCGAGCAGTACTTC.

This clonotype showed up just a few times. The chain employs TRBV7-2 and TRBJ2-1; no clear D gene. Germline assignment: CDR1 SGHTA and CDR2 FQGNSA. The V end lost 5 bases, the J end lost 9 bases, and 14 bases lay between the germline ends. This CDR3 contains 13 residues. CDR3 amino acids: CASSLDPDAEQFF. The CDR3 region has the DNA TGTGCCAGCAGCCTAGACCCCGACGCTGAGCAGTTCTTC.

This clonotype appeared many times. Written as DNA, the CDR3 is TGTGCCAGTAGTAAGGGACAACGGAACACCGGGGAGCTGTTTTTT. Translated: CASSKGQRNTGELFF. The rearrangement uses TRBV19 and TRBJ2-2; maybe TRBD1 (6 bases). The length of the CDR3 is 15 residues. V was trimmed by 4 bases and J by 1 base, leaving 10 bases between them. Germline CDR1 LNHDA, CDR2 SQIVND (reference sequence).

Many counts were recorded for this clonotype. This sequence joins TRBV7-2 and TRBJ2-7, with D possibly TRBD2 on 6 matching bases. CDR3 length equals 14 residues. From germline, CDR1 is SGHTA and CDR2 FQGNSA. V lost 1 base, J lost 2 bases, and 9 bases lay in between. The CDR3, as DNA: TGTGCCAGCAGCTTAGAACCGGGAGCCTACGAGCAGTACGTC. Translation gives CASSLEPGAYEQYV.

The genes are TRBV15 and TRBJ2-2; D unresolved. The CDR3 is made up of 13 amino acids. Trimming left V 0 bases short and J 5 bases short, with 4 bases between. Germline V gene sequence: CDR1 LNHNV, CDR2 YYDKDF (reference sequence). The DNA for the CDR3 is TGTGCCACCAGCAGAGATAGGACCGGGGAGCTGTTTTTT. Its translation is CATSRDRTGELFF.

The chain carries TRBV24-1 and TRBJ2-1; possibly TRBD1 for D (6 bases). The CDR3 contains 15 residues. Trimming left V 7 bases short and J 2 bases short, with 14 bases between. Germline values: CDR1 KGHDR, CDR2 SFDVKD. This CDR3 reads CATSRRQVTYNEQFF. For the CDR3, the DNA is TGTGCCACCAGCAGGAGACAGGTGACCTACAATGAGCAGTTCTTC.

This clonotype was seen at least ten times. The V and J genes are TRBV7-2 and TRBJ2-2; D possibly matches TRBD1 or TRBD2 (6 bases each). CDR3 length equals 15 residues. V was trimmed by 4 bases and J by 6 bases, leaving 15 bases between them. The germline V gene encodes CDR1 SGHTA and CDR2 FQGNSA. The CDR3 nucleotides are TGTGCCAGCAGCTCGCGTTGGGGGGCGTCCGGGGAGCTGTTTTTT. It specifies CASSSRWGASGELFF.

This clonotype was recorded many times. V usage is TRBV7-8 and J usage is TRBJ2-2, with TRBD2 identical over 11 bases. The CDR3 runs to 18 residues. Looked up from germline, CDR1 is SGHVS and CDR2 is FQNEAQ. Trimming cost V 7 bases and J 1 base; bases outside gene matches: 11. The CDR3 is CASTLTRGLAENTGELFF. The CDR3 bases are TGTGCCAGCACCCTAACCAGGGGACTAGCGGAGAACACCGGGGAGCTGTTTTTT.

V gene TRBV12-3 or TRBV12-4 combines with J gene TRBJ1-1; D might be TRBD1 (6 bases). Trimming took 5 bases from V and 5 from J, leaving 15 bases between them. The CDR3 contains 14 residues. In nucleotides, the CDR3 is TGTGCCAGCAGTGTTGCCCAGGGGTGGACTGAAGCTTTCTTT. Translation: CASSVAQGWTEAFF.